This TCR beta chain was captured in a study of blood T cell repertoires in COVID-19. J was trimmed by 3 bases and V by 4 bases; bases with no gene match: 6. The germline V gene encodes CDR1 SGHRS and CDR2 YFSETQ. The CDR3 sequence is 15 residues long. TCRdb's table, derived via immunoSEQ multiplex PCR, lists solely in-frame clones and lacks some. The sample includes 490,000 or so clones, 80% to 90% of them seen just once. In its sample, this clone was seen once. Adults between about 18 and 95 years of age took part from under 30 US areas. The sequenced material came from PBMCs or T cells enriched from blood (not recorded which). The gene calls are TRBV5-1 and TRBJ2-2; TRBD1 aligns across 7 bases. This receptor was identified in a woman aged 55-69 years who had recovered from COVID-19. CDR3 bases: TGCGCCAGCAGCATACAGGGGATCGACACCGGGGAGCTGTTTTTT. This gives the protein CASSIQGIDTGELFF.